This TCR beta chain originates from a study of technical replicates of blood from several donors. With V trimmed by 0 bases and J by 7 bases, 2 bases remained unmatched. Looked up from germline, CDR1 is GTSNPN and CDR2 is SVGIG (reference sequence). CDR3 length: 13 amino acids. Assay used: immunoSEQ multiplex PCR; TCRdb lists only in-frame clones, some missing. Of tens of thousands of clones listed, around 94% are singletons. This clonotype was sampled from a human donor in good health. The sample taken for sequencing was T cells isolated from PBMCs. This chain uses TRBV30 with TRBJ2-1, with 8 bases identical to TRBD2. CDR3 in amino acids: CAWSVQRENEQFF. The DNA for the CDR3 is TGTGCCTGGAGTGTTCAGCGGGAGAATGAGCAGTTCTTC.